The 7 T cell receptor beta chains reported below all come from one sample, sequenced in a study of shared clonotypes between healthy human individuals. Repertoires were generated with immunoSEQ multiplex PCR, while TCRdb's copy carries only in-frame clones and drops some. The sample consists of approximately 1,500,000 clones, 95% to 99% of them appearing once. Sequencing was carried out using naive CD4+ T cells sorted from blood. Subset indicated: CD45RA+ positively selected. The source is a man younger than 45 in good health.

CDR3 residues: CARRMTVSAATEAFF. The CDR3 DNA reads TGTGCCAGGAGAATGACCGTATCCGCGGCCACTGAAGCTTTCTTT. The chain links TRBV6-4 to TRBJ1-1; D remains unclear. V dropped 9 bases and J dropped 4 bases, with 21 bases sitting between them. The CDR3 consists of 15 residues. Germline loops: CDR1 MRHNA, CDR2 SNTAGT.

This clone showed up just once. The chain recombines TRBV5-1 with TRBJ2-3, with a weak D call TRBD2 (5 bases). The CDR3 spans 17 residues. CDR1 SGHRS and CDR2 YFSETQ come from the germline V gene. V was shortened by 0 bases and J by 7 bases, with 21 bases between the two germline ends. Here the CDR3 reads CASSLATDFGLGNTQYF. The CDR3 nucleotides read TGCGCCAGCAGCTTGGCGACGGATTTTGGGCTCGGGAATACGCAGTATTTT.

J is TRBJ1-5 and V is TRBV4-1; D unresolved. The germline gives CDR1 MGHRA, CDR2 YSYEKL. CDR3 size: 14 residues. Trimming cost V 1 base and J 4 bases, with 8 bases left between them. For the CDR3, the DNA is TGCGCCAGCAGCCAAGCTCCGGGGAATCAGCCCCAGCATTTT. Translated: CASSQAPGNQPQHF.

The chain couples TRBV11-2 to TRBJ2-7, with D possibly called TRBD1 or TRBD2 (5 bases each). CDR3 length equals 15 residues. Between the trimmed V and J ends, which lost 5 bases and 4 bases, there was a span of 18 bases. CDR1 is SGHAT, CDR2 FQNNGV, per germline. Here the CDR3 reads CASSPSGLGTYEQYF. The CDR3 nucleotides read TGTGCCAGCAGCCCCAGTGGACTGGGGACGTACGAGCAGTACTTC.

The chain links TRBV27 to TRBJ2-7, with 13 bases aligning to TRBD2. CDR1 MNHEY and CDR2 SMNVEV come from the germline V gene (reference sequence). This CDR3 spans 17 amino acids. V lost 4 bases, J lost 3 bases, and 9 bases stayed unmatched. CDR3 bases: TGTGCCAGCAGTTCCGGGACTAGCGGGACGACAGGCTACGAGCAGTACTTC. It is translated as CASSSGTSGTTGYEQYF.

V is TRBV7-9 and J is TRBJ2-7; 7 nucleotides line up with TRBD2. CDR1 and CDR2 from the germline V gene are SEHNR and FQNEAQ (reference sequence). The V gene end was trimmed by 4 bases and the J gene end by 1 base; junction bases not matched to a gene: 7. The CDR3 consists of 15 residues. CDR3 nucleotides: TGTGCCAGCAGCTATGTGTTGGGGGGGTCCTACGAGCAGTACTTC. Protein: CASSYVLGGSYEQYF. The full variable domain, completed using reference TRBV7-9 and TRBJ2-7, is DTGVSQNPRHKITKRGQNVTFRCDPISEHNRLYWYRQTLGQGPEFLTYFQNEAQLEKSRLLSDRFSAERPKGSFSTLEIQRTEQGDSAMYLCASSYVLGGSYEQYFGPGTRLTVT.

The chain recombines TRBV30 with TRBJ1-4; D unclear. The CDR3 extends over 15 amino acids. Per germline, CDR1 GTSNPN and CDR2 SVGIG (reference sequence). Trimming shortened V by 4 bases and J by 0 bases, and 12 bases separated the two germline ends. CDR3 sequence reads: CAWNLLSATNEKLFF. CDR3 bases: TGTGCCTGGAATCTTCTGTCTGCAACTAATGAAAAACTGTTTTTT.